This is a list of T cell receptor beta chains from one sample in a study of T cells in Graves' hyperthyroidism and ophthalmopathy. TCRdb reprocessed the multiplex PCR reads via MiXCR and lists one record per CDR3 protein. The table records more than 650,000 distinct CDR3 sequences, 14% of them present only once. Sample: blood. The source is a young woman with Graves' hyperthyroidism. Each CDR3 is given with its conserved first and last residue. The D gene is left open where the match is weak. Some rows have no size entry. The others give once, few or many, or a class for an expanded clone.

v_call: TRBV6-2/TRBV6-3
d_call: .
j_call: TRBJ2-5
clone_size: many
cdr3_nt: TGTGCCAGCAGCCCGCAGGGGCCCGCGGAGACCCAGTACTTC
cdr3_aa: CASSPQGPAETQYF

v_call: TRBV30
d_call: .
j_call: TRBJ2-2
clone_size: .
cdr3_nt: TGTGCCTGGAGTTTTAGGCAGAACACCGGGGAGCTGTTTTTT
cdr3_aa: CAWSFRQNTGELFF

v_call: TRBV20-1
d_call: .
j_call: TRBJ1-1
clone_size: .
cdr3_nt: TGCAGTGCTAGAGGACAGCTTCCGAACACTGAAGCTTTCTTT
cdr3_aa: CSARGQLPNTEAFF

v_call: TRBV20-1
d_call: .
j_call: TRBJ1-2
clone_size: many
cdr3_nt: TGCAGTGCTAGAGGGGGCGGAGGCTACACCTTC
cdr3_aa: CSARGGGGYTF

v_call: TRBV20-1
d_call: TRBD2
j_call: TRBJ2-7
clone_size: .
cdr3_nt: TGCAGTGCTAGAGTCGGGACTAGCGGATCCTACGAGCAGTACTTC
cdr3_aa: CSARVGTSGSYEQYF

v_call: TRBV7-9
d_call: .
j_call: TRBJ1-1
clone_size: .
cdr3_nt: TGTGCCAGCAGCTTAGGGGGGGCGGGGAACACTGAAGCTTTCTTT
cdr3_aa: CASSLGGAGNTEAFF

v_call: TRBV24-1
d_call: .
j_call: TRBJ2-5
clone_size: .
cdr3_nt: TGTGCCACCAGTGCATGGTCACCTCAGTTATACGGGGAGACCCAGTACTTC
cdr3_aa: CATSAWSPQLYGETQYF

v_call: TRBV28
d_call: .
j_call: TRBJ1-4
clone_size: many
cdr3_nt: TGTGCCAGCAGTTGGACAGCTAATGAAAAACTGTTTTTT
cdr3_aa: CASSWTANEKLFF

v_call: TRBV9
d_call: .
j_call: TRBJ1-1
clone_size: .
cdr3_nt: TGTGCCAGCAGCGTCGACCAGATGGGTTACGGGACTGAAGCTTTCTTT
cdr3_aa: CASSVDQMGYGTEAFF

v_call: TRBV10-3
d_call: .
j_call: TRBJ2-1
clone_size: .
cdr3_nt: TGTGCCATCAGCCCCGGGGCCAATGAGCAGTTCTTC
cdr3_aa: CAISPGANEQFF

v_call: TRBV18
d_call: .
j_call: TRBJ2-3
clone_size: many
cdr3_nt: TGTGCCAGCAGCTTCACAGATACGCAGTATTTT
cdr3_aa: CASSFTDTQYF

v_call: TRBV4-1
d_call: .
j_call: TRBJ2-7
clone_size: few
cdr3_nt: TGCGCCAGCAGCCAATTCGCGGGGCCGACCTACGAGCAGTACTTC
cdr3_aa: CASSQFAGPTYEQYF

v_call: TRBV4-2
d_call: .
j_call: TRBJ2-3
clone_size: .
cdr3_nt: TGTGCCAGCAGCCAAGATCCGCCGCCGGTGAATAGCCGGGAGCTCACAGATACGCAGTATTTT
cdr3_aa: CASSQDPPPVNSRELTDTQYF

v_call: TRBV12-3/TRBV12-4
d_call: .
j_call: TRBJ2-2
clone_size: .
cdr3_nt: TGTGCCAGCAGTCCCGGGACATCCGGGGAGCTGTTTTTT
cdr3_aa: CASSPGTSGELFF

v_call: TRBV10-3
d_call: .
j_call: TRBJ2-2
clone_size: .
cdr3_nt: TGTGCCATCAGTGGGGTGACCACGAACACCGGGGAGCTGTTTTTT
cdr3_aa: CAISGVTTNTGELFF

v_call: TRBV11-1
d_call: .
j_call: TRBJ2-2
clone_size: many
cdr3_nt: TGTGCCAGCAGGAAGGATCACACCGGGGAGCTGTTTTTT
cdr3_aa: CASRKDHTGELFF

v_call: TRBV11-3
d_call: .
j_call: TRBJ2-1
clone_size: many
cdr3_nt: TGTGCCAGCAGCTTTCTTAGCGGCTCCTACAATGAGCAGTTCTTC
cdr3_aa: CASSFLSGSYNEQFF

v_call: TRBV6-1
d_call: .
j_call: TRBJ1-1
clone_size: few
cdr3_nt: TGTGCCAGCAGTGGGCCGGGAATCACAGAAACTTTCTTT
cdr3_aa: CASSGPGITETFF

v_call: TRBV7-9
d_call: .
j_call: TRBJ2-2
clone_size: .
cdr3_nt: TGTGCCAGCTTGTGGCGGGAAGGGGAGCTGTTTTTT
cdr3_aa: CASLWREGELFF

v_call: TRBV9
d_call: .
j_call: TRBJ2-6
clone_size: few
cdr3_nt: TGTGCCAGCAGCACCCGACCCCCGGGACCCGTCTCTGGGGCCAACGTCCTGACTTTC
cdr3_aa: CASSTRPPGPVSGANVLTF

v_call: TRBV30
d_call: .
j_call: TRBJ2-7
clone_size: many
cdr3_nt: TGTGCCTGGAGTAAGTCGGGAGGGGGCCGTTACGAGCAGTACTTC
cdr3_aa: CAWSKSGGGRYEQYF

v_call: TRBV20-1
d_call: TRBD2
j_call: TRBJ2-1
clone_size: many
cdr3_nt: TGCAGTGCTAGGGGGGGACTAGCGGCCTACAATGAGCAGTTCTTC
cdr3_aa: CSARGGLAAYNEQFF

v_call: TRBV7-8
d_call: .
j_call: TRBJ2-5
clone_size: few
cdr3_nt: TGTGCCAGCAGCTCACATGGGGTTCAGTACTTC
cdr3_aa: CASSSHGVQYF

v_call: TRBV2
d_call: TRBD2
j_call: TRBJ2-7
clone_size: many
cdr3_nt: TGTGCCAGCAGGCCTACTAGCGGGAGCTACGAGCAGTACTTC
cdr3_aa: CASRPTSGSYEQYF

v_call: TRBV6-2/TRBV6-3
d_call: .
j_call: TRBJ2-7
clone_size: few
cdr3_nt: TGTGCCAGCTACTACGAGCAGTACTTC
cdr3_aa: CASYYEQYF

v_call: TRBV11-2
d_call: .
j_call: TRBJ2-4
clone_size: many
cdr3_nt: TGTGCCAGCAGCTTACGGGCGGTACTAGCCAAAAACATTCAGTACTTC
cdr3_aa: CASSLRAVLAKNIQYF

v_call: TRBV7-8
d_call: .
j_call: TRBJ1-2
clone_size: few
cdr3_nt: TGTGCCAGCAGCTCATACAGGGCCTCCTCCGAACGCCATGGCTACACCTTC
cdr3_aa: CASSSYRASSERHGYTF

v_call: TRBV18
d_call: .
j_call: TRBJ1-5
clone_size: many
cdr3_nt: TGTGCCAGCTCACCACAAGGGCATAGCAATCAGCCCCAGCATTTT
cdr3_aa: CASSPQGHSNQPQHF

v_call: TRBV4-3
d_call: .
j_call: TRBJ2-5
clone_size: few
cdr3_nt: TGCGCCAGCAGCCCCCTTCAGGGGATCCAAGAGACCCAGTACTTC
cdr3_aa: CASSPLQGIQETQYF

v_call: TRBV6-5
d_call: TRBD1
j_call: TRBJ2-2
clone_size: few
cdr3_nt: TGTGCCAGCGCTTACAGGGGCCAAAGGACGAACACCGGGGAGCTGTTTTTT
cdr3_aa: CASAYRGQRTNTGELFF

v_call: TRBV7-9
d_call: .
j_call: TRBJ2-1
clone_size: .
cdr3_nt: TGCGCCAGCAGCCAAGACCCCGACAATGAGCAGTTCTTC
cdr3_aa: CASSQDPDNEQFF

v_call: TRBV27
d_call: .
j_call: TRBJ2-3
clone_size: few
cdr3_nt: TGTGCCAGCAGACTCGTGTCCTCCACAGATACGCAGTATTTT
cdr3_aa: CASRLVSSTDTQYF

v_call: TRBV30
d_call: TRBD1
j_call: TRBJ2-6
clone_size: .
cdr3_nt: TGTGCCTGGGGCCCGGACAGGGGTGCATCTGGGGCCAACGTCCTGACTTTC
cdr3_aa: CAWGPDRGASGANVLTF

v_call: TRBV29-1
d_call: .
j_call: TRBJ1-2
clone_size: few
cdr3_nt: TGCAGCGTCTCTGGGGAAGGGAGGGGAGACTATGGCTACACCTTC
cdr3_aa: CSVSGEGRGDYGYTF